These T cell receptor beta chains were read from a single sample in a study of blood T cell repertoires in COVID-19. The assay was immunoSEQ multiplex PCR, and TCRdb's table has in-frame clones only and misses some. The profile shows over 250,000 clones, roughly 87% of them singletons. Input material: PBMCs or T cells enriched from blood (not recorded which). The source is a woman aged 25 to 39 who had recovered from COVID-19. The CDR3 runs from the conserved cysteine through the conserved F or W. D genes are given only for firm matches. Clone size is shown for a subset of rows, as once, few, many or a class of expanded clone.

j_call | cdr3_length | clone_size | d_call | v_call | cdr3_nt | cdr3_aa
TRBJ2-7 | 15 | . | . | TRBV15 | TGTGCCACCAGCAGGGCGAGACAGTTCTCCTACGAGCAGTACTTC | CATSRARQFSYEQYF
TRBJ1-2 | 14 | . | TRBD1 | TRBV9 | TGTGCCAGCAGGGGGACAGGGATAAACTATGGCTACACCTTC | CASRGTGINYGYTF
TRBJ2-7 | 16 | . | TRBD2 | TRBV19 | TGTGCCAGTACCCCGACCTTCGGGAGCCGGGGGGACGAGCAGTACTTC | CASTPTFGSRGDEQYF
TRBJ2-7 | 13 | once | TRBD2 | TRBV27 | TGTGCCAGCAGGAAGCGGGGGGGCAGTGAGCAGTACTTC | CASRKRGGSEQYF
TRBJ1-2 | 16 | . | TRBD1 | TRBV7-3 | TGTGCCAGCAGTCCTGACAGGGGAAGGGACGGCTATGGCTACACCTTC | CASSPDRGRDGYGYTF
TRBJ1-2 | 17 | . | TRBD1 | TRBV7-9 | TGTGCCAGCAGTCGAAACCGGGACAGGGTGGTCTTGTCGTCATGCACCTTC | CASSRNRDRVVLSSCTF
TRBJ1-2 | 14 | . | TRBD1 | TRBV6-6 | TGTGCCACCATCCCAACAGGGGGAATTTATGGCTACACCTTC | CATIPTGGIYGYTF
TRBJ2-1 | 14 | . | . | TRBV7-9 | TGTGCCAGCAGCTTCCCGGGTCTGAGGCATGAGCAGTTCTTC | CASSFPGLRHEQFF
TRBJ2-6 | 17 | . | . | TRBV19 | TGTGCCAGTAGTACCTTGGGACTGAGCTCTGGGGCCAACGTCCTGACTTTC | CASSTLGLSSGANVLTF
TRBJ1-4 | 16 | once | . | TRBV5-4 | TGTGCCAGCAGCTTGAGATGGGGGGGAGCTAATGAAAAACTGTTTTTT | CASSLRWGGANEKLFF
TRBJ1-5 | 15 | . | . | TRBV5-1 | TGCGCCAGCAGCTTGGAACTCACCTCGGATCAGCCCCAGCATTTT | CASSLELTSDQPQHF
TRBJ2-5 | 15 | . | TRBD2 | TRBV3-1/TRBV3-2 | TGTGCCAGCAGCCAAGGCGGGGGGCCCTCGGAGACCCAGTACTTC | CASSQGGGPSETQYF
TRBJ2-4 | 17 | . | . | TRBV10-2 | TGCGCCACCCGGGCTAGCGTACTCCGCCTAGCCAAAAACATTCAGTACTTC | CATRASVLRLAKNIQYF
TRBJ2-5 | 12 | . | . | TRBV30 | TGTGCCTGGAGTACGGGTGGGGAGACCCAGTACTTC | CAWSTGGETQYF
TRBJ2-7 | 15 | . | TRBD2 | TRBV6-2/TRBV6-3 | TGTGCCAGCAGTTACCTGACTAGCGGGACCTACGAGCAGTACTTC | CASSYLTSGTYEQYF
TRBJ1-1 | 13 | . | . | TRBV7-8 | TGTGCCAGCAGCTTGGGCGGGGGCACTGAAGCTTTCTTT | CASSLGGGTEAFF
TRBJ2-5 | 15 | . | . | TRBV21-1 | TGTGCCAGCAGCAGCGCAGGGTTGCTGGGGGAGACCCAGTACTTC | CASSSAGLLGETQYF
TRBJ1-1 | 17 | . | TRBD1 | TRBV6-2/TRBV6-3 | TGTGCCAGCAGTTTAAAACAGGGGCACGAAAAAAACACTGAAGCTTTCTTT | CASSLKQGHEKNTEAFF
TRBJ1-2 | 13 | . | . | TRBV28 | TGTGCCAGCACAACAGGGTCGAGCTATGGCTACACCTTC | CASTTGSSYGYTF
TRBJ1-6 | 15 | . | . | TRBV3-1/TRBV3-2 | TGTGCCAGCAGCCAGGTGGACAGCCAGAATTCACCCCTCCACTTT | CASSQVDSQNSPLHF
TRBJ2-1 | 14 | . | . | TRBV11-1 | TGTGCCAGCAGCCCCGCGAGGACTACCAATGAGCAGTTCTTC | CASSPARTTNEQFF
TRBJ2-7 | 13 | . | TRBD1 | TRBV11-3 | TGTGCCAGCAGCCGTGGGACAGCCTACGAGCAGTACTTC | CASSRGTAYEQYF
TRBJ1-4 | 16 | . | . | TRBV28 | TGTGCCAGCCGCGGTCCGTGGCTGGCAACTAATGAAAAACTGTTTTTT | CASRGPWLATNEKLFF
TRBJ1-1 | 17 | few | TRBD1 | TRBV28 | TGTGCCAGCAGAACGAACCCGGGACAGGGGGATAACACTGAAGCTTTCTTT | CASRTNPGQGDNTEAFF
TRBJ1-3 | 16 | few | . | TRBV7-2 | TGTGCCAGCAGCTTAGGGTGGGGGGTTGCTGGAAACACCATATATTTT | CASSLGWGVAGNTIYF
TRBJ2-5 | 14 | . | . | TRBV5-1 | TGCGCCAGCAGCTTGATACAGGTTCAAGAGACCCAGTACTTC | CASSLIQVQETQYF